This entry is about one TCR beta chain. The CDR3 extends over 13 amino acids. Trimming at V came to 4 bases and at J to 8 bases, leaving 6 bases not matched to a gene. Germline CDR1 and CDR2: SGHNT and YENEEA. The sample comes from a study of blood T cell repertoires in COVID-19. Whole-study context: Acute and convalescent COVID-19 specimens originated in the United States, Italy and Spain.

Original processing notes: From reference gene primer amplification, estimates of nucleated cell counts were derived. TCRdb's table, derived via immunoSEQ multiplex PCR, lists solely in-frame clones and lacks some. V and J calls and clone size come straight from that table; D and trimming were deduced from the DNA. This table holds approximately 140,000 clones, 80% found once. The material sequenced was peripheral blood. The sequence was collected from a man in his 60s with active or convalescent COVID-19. The chain uses TRBV11-3 and TRBJ1-1, with 8 nucleotides matching TRBD1. The CDR3 region has the DNA TGTGCCAGCAGCTCGACAGACAGGGGAGAAGCTTTCTTT. It yields the protein CASSSTDRGEAFF. Drawing the rest from reference TRBV11-3 and TRBJ1-1, the complete variable domain is EAGVVQSPRYKIIEKKQPVAFWCNPISGHNTLYWYLQNLGQGPELLIRYENEEAVDDSQLPKDRFSAERLKGVDSTLKIQPAELGDSAVYLCASSSTDRGEAFFGQGTRLTVV.